This T cell receptor beta chain was found in a study of OX40 agonist ivuxolimab in advanced cancers. Study outcomes and limitations: Expanded peripheral T-cell antigen specificity went undetermined.

Germline CDR1 SGHTA, CDR2 FQGNSA. CDR3 length: 14 residues. The V and J ends lost 5 bases and 0 bases respectively, with 10 bases between them. TCRdb's copy holds only in-frame clones and misses some; the assay was immunoSEQ multiplex PCR. The sample consists of more than 65,000 clones, roughly 90% of them appearing once. With regard to this clone: Its specificity is unknown.

The V call is TRBV7-2, the J call TRBJ2-5; no clear D. The sample consisted of CD4+ or CD8+ T cells sorted from blood, taken in a trial of the OX40 agonist ivuxolimab. This TCR derives from an adult with an advanced solid tumor such as melanoma, head and neck, liver or kidney cancer. The CDR3 region is CASSPPRDQETQYF. CDR3 DNA: TGTGCCAGCAGCCCCCCTAGGGACCAAGAGACCCAGTACTTC.